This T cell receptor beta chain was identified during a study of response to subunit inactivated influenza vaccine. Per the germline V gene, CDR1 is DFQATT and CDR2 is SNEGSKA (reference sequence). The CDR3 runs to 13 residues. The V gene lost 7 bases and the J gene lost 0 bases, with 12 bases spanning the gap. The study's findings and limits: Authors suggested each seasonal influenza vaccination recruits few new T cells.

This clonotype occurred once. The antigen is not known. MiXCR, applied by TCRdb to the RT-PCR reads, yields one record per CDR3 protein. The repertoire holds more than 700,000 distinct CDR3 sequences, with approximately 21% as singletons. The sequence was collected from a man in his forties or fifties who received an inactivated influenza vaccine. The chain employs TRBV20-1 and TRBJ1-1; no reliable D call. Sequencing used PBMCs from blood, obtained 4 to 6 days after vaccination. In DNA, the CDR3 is TGCAGTGGTGCAGGCTCAATGAACACTGAAGCTTTCTTT. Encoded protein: CSGAGSMNTEAFF.